What follows are 23 T cell receptor beta chains derived from one specimen sequenced in a study of T cells in Graves' hyperthyroidism and ophthalmopathy. Template material for amplifying TCR beta CDR3 regions consisted of RNA transcripts. The HTBI set primed first-round TCR CDR3 RT-PCR. TCRdb used MiXCR to reprocess the multiplex PCR reads, holding one entry per CDR3 protein. Seen here are under 700,000 distinct CDR3 sequences, roughly 46% observed once, and the top ten hold 8.2%. Sequencing input: peripheral blood or thyroid tissue (not recorded which). The receptors stem from a woman under 30 with Graves' hyperthyroidism.

This clonotype showed up just a few times. The rearrangement joins TRBV29-1 to TRBJ2-3; D is uncertain. Germline-derived CDR1 and CDR2 are SQVTM and ANQGSEA. V was clipped by 2 bases and J by 1 base, with 4 bases between them. The CDR3 is 12 amino acids. The CDR3 coding sequence is TGCAGCGTTGAACCCCGCACAGATACGCAGTATTTT. Translation gives CSVEPRTDTQYF.

The V call is TRBV2, the J call TRBJ1-2; 9 positions agree with TRBD1. CDR3 length: 13 amino acids. V dropped 4 bases and J dropped 6; count of bases not matched to a gene: 3. From germline, CDR1 is SNHLY and CDR2 FYNNEI. This CDR3 reads CASSGTGENGYTF. CDR3 nucleotides: TGTGCCAGCAGTGGGACAGGGGAGAATGGCTACACCTTC.

This clonotype was seen ten or more times. The CDR3 reads CASSDGTGGSYEQYF. In DNA form, the CDR3 reads TGTGCCAGCAGTGACGGGACAGGGGGCTCCTACGAGCAGTACTTC. The chain couples TRBV2 to TRBJ2-7; 11 bases align to TRBD1. The CDR3 extends over 15 amino acids. V shed 3 bases and J 0 bases; nucleotides not matched to a gene: 1. Germline V CDR1 and CDR2: SNHLY, FYNNEI.

V gene TRBV7-3 combines with J gene TRBJ1-3; maybe TRBD1 (6 bases). V lost 5 bases, J lost 3 bases, and 14 bases lay in between. This CDR3 spans 15 amino acids. In germline, CDR1 is SGHTA, CDR2 FQGTGA. CDR3 loop: CASSESGGFGNTIYF. CDR3 coding DNA: TGTGCCAGCAGCGAATCCGGGGGCTTTGGAAACACCATATATTTT.

The sample holds one count of this clonotype. This chain joins TRBV6-6 and TRBJ2-7, with 11 bases fitting TRBD2. This CDR3 spans 16 amino acids. Per the germline V gene, CDR1 is MNHNY and CDR2 is SVGAGI (reference sequence). J was trimmed by 1 base and V by 6 bases; bases with no gene match: 8. The CDR3 sequence: CASRNSGRAGSYEQYF. The CDR3 coding sequence is TGTGCCAGCAGGAATAGCGGGAGGGCCGGGTCCTACGAGCAGTACTTC.

This clonotype came up a few times. The chain recombines TRBV20-1 with TRBJ2-7; D remains unclear. This CDR3 is built from 12 residues. Germline V lookup: CDR1 DFQATT, CDR2 SNEGSKA (reference sequence). V shed 3 bases and J shed 0 bases, with 6 bases lying between them. CDR3 bases: TGCAGTGCTAGGAGGAACTCCTACGAGCAGTACTTC. The encoded protein is CSARRNSYEQYF.

The table lists this clonotype with a count of one. J is TRBJ1-2 and V is TRBV7-9; TRBD1 matches at 7 bases. CDR1 is SEHNR and CDR2 is FQNEAQ in the germline V gene (reference sequence). CDR3 length: 13 amino acids. J gave up 12 bases and V 3 bases, and 10 bases lay outside the gene matches. CDR3 amino acids: CASSLSRGSGHTF. Here the CDR3 DNA reads TGTGCCAGCAGCTTGTCCAGGGGGAGCGGCCACACCTTC.

The genes are TRBV10-3 and TRBJ2-1, with TRBD2 matching 7 bases. This CDR3 has 14 amino acids. V dropped 10 bases and J dropped 6; count of bases not matched to a gene: 12. Per the germline V gene, CDR1 is ENHRY and CDR2 is SYGVKD. In DNA form, the CDR3 reads TGTGCCAGCAGCCTGACTAGCTCCAGCAATGAGCAGTTCTTC. Protein sequence: CASSLTSSSNEQFF.

The genes are TRBV20-1 and TRBJ1-2; no definite D call. Trimming removed 6 bases from V and 3 bases from J, with 17 bases in between. The CDR3 spans 14 residues. Germline CDR1 DFQATT, CDR2 SNEGSKA (reference sequence). The CDR3: CSAQPGLGDYGYTF. CDR3 DNA sequence: TGCAGTGCCCAACCGGGTCTCGGGGACTATGGCTACACCTTC.

The rearrangement uses TRBV7-2 and TRBJ2-7; 8 bases line up with TRBD2. The CDR3 length is 16 residues. The V gene end was trimmed by 5 bases and the J gene end by 2 bases; junction bases not matched to a gene: 11. The germline gives CDR1 SGHTA, CDR2 FQGNSA. CDR3 coding DNA: TGTGCCAGCAGCCAAACACTAGCGGACCTAGCCTACGAGCAGTACTTC. Protein: CASSQTLADLAYEQYF. Full variable domain (outside the CDR3, taken from reference TRBV7-2 and TRBJ2-7): GAGVSQSPSNKVTEKGKDVELRCDPISGHTALYWYRQSLGQGLEFLIYFQGNSAPDKSGLPSDRFSAERTGGSVSTLTIQRTQQEDSAVYLCASSQTLADLAYEQYFGPGTRLTVT.

In this sample, this clonotype turned up once. Because it lacks the conserved phenylalanine or tryptophan at the end, this CDR3 is likely a read error. Because the CDR3's place on the DNA is in doubt, the DNA is left out and the CDR3 is given as listed by TCRdb. V gene TRBV10-3 combines with J gene TRBJ2-6. 8 amino acids form the CDR3, both terminal residues included. In germline, CDR1 is ENHRY, CDR2 SYGVKD. CDR3: CAISELTS.

The chain recombines TRBV10-1 with TRBJ2-5; TRBD2 agrees at 11 bases. Trimming took 0 bases from V and 4 from J; bases not matched to a gene: 1. CDR1 and CDR2 from the germline V gene are WNHNN and SYGVQD (reference sequence). This CDR3 has 15 amino acids. The CDR3 DNA follows: TGCGCCAGCAGTGAGTCCCTAGCGGGAGGAGAGACCCAGTACTTC. It encodes CASSESLAGGETQYF.

The CDR3 here is CASSWTGNSGNTIYF. The DNA of the CDR3 is TGCGCCAGCAGTTGGACAGGGAACTCTGGAAACACCATATATTTT. V usage is TRBV5-1 and J usage is TRBJ1-3; 8 bases are a match to TRBD1. V lost 5 bases and J lost 0; bases outside the gene matches: 4. Germline values: CDR1 SGHRS, CDR2 YFSETQ. The CDR3 totals 15 residues.

The CDR3 DNA reads as TGTGCCAGCAGTGACAGCGGGACCGCAAACACTGAAGCTTTCTTT. This sequence encodes CASSDSGTANTEAFF. V gene TRBV9 combines with J gene TRBJ1-1, with TRBD1 as a possible D gene (5 bases). The germline V gene has CDR1 SGDLS and CDR2 YYNGEE. The CDR3 contains 15 residues. V lost 5 bases to trimming and J lost 2 bases, with 16 bases between them.

The chain employs TRBV9 and TRBJ1-1; D might be TRBD1 (5 bases). This CDR3 region has 15 residues. Trimming pared 0 bases from V and 4 bases from J, leaving 13 bases between. Germline CDR1 reads SGDLS; CDR2 reads YYNGEE. The DNA of the CDR3 is TGTGCCAGCAGCGTAGGGGGCACCCGGAGCACTGAAGCTTTCTTT. This encodes CASSVGGTRSTEAFF.

This clonotype has more than one count but fewer than ten. The chain is built from TRBV2 and TRBJ2-2; no reliable D call. Germline assignment: CDR1 SNHLY and CDR2 FYNNEI. V dropped 4 bases and J dropped 1 base, with 7 bases sitting between them. The CDR3 is 14 residues long. CDR3 region: CASSARGNTGELFF. CDR3 coding DNA: TGTGCCAGCAGTGCTCGTGGGAACACCGGGGAGCTGTTTTTT.

This clonotype was seen only a few times. CDR3 amino acids: CSALDSGGQETQYF. The CDR3 nucleotides read TGCAGTGCCTTGGACTCAGGGGGACAAGAGACCCAGTACTTC. V is TRBV20-1 and J is TRBJ2-5, with TRBD1 identical over 7 bases. Germline CDR1 and CDR2: DFQATT and SNEGSKA (reference sequence). This CDR3 comprises 14 residues. V lost 6 bases to trimming and J lost 2 bases; unmatched junction nucleotides: 9.

J is TRBJ2-2 and V is TRBV20-1; D could derive from TRBD1 or TRBD2 (5 bases each). The V gene lost 6 bases and the J gene lost 6 bases, with 23 bases spanning the gap. The CDR3 runs to 16 residues. From germline, CDR1 is DFQATT and CDR2 SNEGSKA (reference sequence). The CDR3 DNA is TGCAGTGCAGTAGGGACCGGGACCCAAGAACCCGGGGAGCTGTTTTTT. The encoded protein is CSAVGTGTQEPGELFF.

This rearrangement joins TRBV20-1 to TRBJ1-2, with D perhaps matching TRBD1 (6 bases). The V gene lost 6 bases and the J gene lost 6 bases, with 14 bases spanning the gap. The V gene's germline CDR1 is DFQATT and CDR2 SNEGSKA (reference sequence). The CDR3 is 12 amino acids. The CDR3 DNA reads as TGCAGTGCACCAAAATGGACAGATGGCTACACCTTC. This encodes CSAPKWTDGYTF.

There are many counts of this clonotype. J is TRBJ1-2 and V is TRBV20-1; D is possibly TRBD1 (6 bases). This CDR3 contains 11 residues. V was trimmed by 6 bases and J by 8 bases, leaving 13 bases between them. The V gene's germline CDR1 is DFQATT and CDR2 SNEGSKA (reference sequence). The CDR3 DNA sequence: TGCAGTGCCGGTACAGGGAACGGCTACACCTTC. This codes for CSAGTGNGYTF.

The J gene is TRBJ1-3, the V gene TRBV5-1, with TRBD1 matching 7 bases. Germline V gene lookup returns CDR1 SGHRS and CDR2 YFSETQ. This CDR3 comprises 13 residues. Losses at the gene ends were 8 bases for V and 3 bases for J; bases not matched to a gene: 5. The CDR3 here is CASRQGDGNTIYF. As DNA, the CDR3 is TGCGCCAGTAGACAGGGAGATGGAAACACCATATATTTT.

The chain uses TRBV12-3 or TRBV12-4 and TRBJ2-7; D unclear. With 2 bases removed from V and 0 bases from J, the gap between germline ends came to 11 bases. The CDR3 runs 15 residues. The CDR3 bases are TGTGCCAGCAGTTTATTAGGATCTAGCTCCTACGAGCAGTACTTC. Protein sequence: CASSLLGSSSYEQYF.

The chain combines TRBV29-1 with TRBJ2-5, with 7 bases identical to TRBD1. After removal of 7 bases from V and 4 bases from J, the junction contained 6 bases not matched to a gene. The germline gives CDR1 SQVTM, CDR2 ANQGSEA. The CDR3 has 12 residues. DNA of the CDR3: TGCAGCGCAGCCGGGACAGCAGAGACCCAGTACTTC. Residues: CSAAGTAETQYF.